A selection of T cell receptor beta chains follows, all from one sample in a study of long-term antiretroviral therapy in people with HIV. Data came from immunoSEQ multiplex PCR; TCRdb stores just in-frame clones and leaves some out. The table lists some 29,000 clones, approximately 78% of them singletons. Specimen: unsorted PBMCs, collected 1.5 years before starting antiretroviral therapy. The receptors here all came from a young man with HIV. Each CDR3 is given with its conserved first and last residue. D genes are given only for firm matches. The size of a clone is reported for some rows only, either as once, few or many, or as a class for expanded clones.

d_gene	j_gene	v_gene	abundance	len	CDR3aa	CDR3nt
NA	TRBJ1-3	TRBV30	NA	14	CAGSQFLSGNTIYF	TGTGCCGGCAGCCAGTTTCTCTCTGGAAACACCATATATTTT
NA	TRBJ2-1	TRBV7-3	NA	18	CASSLTIGDGSSYNEQFF	TGTGCCAGCAGCTTGACAATAGGGGACGGAAGCTCCTACAATGAGCAGTTCTTC
NA	TRBJ1-2	TRBV9	NA	15	CASSGSTQAGYGYTF	TGTGCCAGCAGCGGGTCTACTCAGGCGGGCTATGGCTACACCTTC
NA	TRBJ1-2	TRBV30	NA	13	CAWSEQGRSGYTF	TGTGCCTGGAGTGAGCAGGGGCGAAGTGGCTACACCTTC
NA	TRBJ1-5	TRBV15	NA	15	CATSRDQGYPQPQHF	TGTGCCACCAGCAGAGATCAAGGGTACCCCCAGCCCCAGCATTTT
TRBD1	TRBJ1-4	TRBV9	NA	14	CASSAQGAREKLFF	TGTGCCAGCAGCGCGCAGGGGGCAAGAGAAAAACTGTTTTTT
TRBD2	TRBJ2-3	TRBV5-4	NA	14	CASSLLAGTDTQYF	TGTGCCAGCAGCTTACTAGCGGGCACAGATACGCAGTATTTT
NA	TRBJ1-1	TRBV25-1	NA	13	CASTGLGHTEAFF	TGTGCCAGCACGGGCCTGGGGCACACTGAAGCTTTCTTT
NA	TRBJ1-1	TRBV4-1	NA	14	CASSQEVVYTEAFF	TGCGCCAGCAGCCAAGAGGTGGTTTACACTGAAGCTTTCTTT
NA	TRBJ2-2	TRBV27	NA	13	CASSSRVSRELFF	TGTGCCAGCAGTTCTCGGGTCTCTCGGGAGCTGTTTTTT
NA	TRBJ1-1	TRBV15	few	12	CATSRGATEAFF	TGTGCCACCAGCAGAGGAGCCACTGAAGCTTTCTTT
NA	TRBJ2-5	TRBV5-6	NA	16	CASSPTLTGYPRRPYF	TGTGCCAGCAGCCCAACCCTGACAGGCTACCCAAGACGGCCGTACTTC
TRBD1	TRBJ1-3	TRBV4-2	NA	16	CASSQAGQDSGNTIYF	TGTGCCAGCAGCCAAGCCGGACAGGACTCTGGAAACACCATATATTTT
NA	TRBJ2-7	TRBV27	NA	13	CASSLLGGSEQYF	TGTGCCAGCAGTTTATTGGGTGGGAGCGAGCAGTACTTC
NA	TRBJ1-2	TRBV5-1	NA	15	CASSPPGQTNYGYTF	TGCGCCAGCAGTCCACCGGGTCAAACTAACTATGGCTACACCTTC
TRBD1	TRBJ2-5	TRBV13	NA	17	CASSRAGTGNPPETQYF	TGTGCCAGCAGCCGGGCCGGGACAGGGAACCCTCCAGAGACCCAGTACTTC
NA	TRBJ1-4	TRBV10-3	once	13	CAIRRTDNEKLFF	TGTGCCATCAGACGTACTGATAATGAAAAACTGTTTTTT
NA	TRBJ1-5	TRBV6-6	NA	14	CASSYSRGGGPQHF	TGTGCCAGCAGTTACTCGAGGGGGGGTGGGCCCCAGCATTTT
NA	TRBJ1-2	TRBV7-9	few	15	CASSFRDRNSYGYTF	TGTGCCAGCAGCTTCAGGGACCGTAACTCTTATGGCTACACCTTC
NA	TRBJ1-4	TRBV29-1	NA	14	CSVAQGATNEKLFF	TGCAGCGTAGCGCAGGGTGCAACTAATGAAAAACTGTTTTTT
NA	TRBJ2-2	TRBV28	NA	14	CASSLGGNGGELFF	TGTGCCAGCAGTTTGGGTGGGAATGGCGGGGAGCTGTTTTTT
NA	TRBJ1-4	TRBV15	NA	15	CATSRGTDGREKLFF	TGTGCCACCAGCAGAGGGACCGACGGTCGGGAAAAACTGTTTTTT
NA	TRBJ2-3	TRBV5-1	NA	17	CASSFRGGPGRTDTQYF	TGCGCCAGCAGCTTTAGGGGGGGGCCAGGCCGCACAGATACGCAGTATTTT
TRBD1	TRBJ1-4	TRBV19	NA	13	CASLQGAPEKLFF	TGTGCCAGTTTACAGGGGGCGCCTGAAAAACTGTTTTTT
NA	TRBJ1-5	TRBV6-5	few	12	CAMEGFNQPQHF	TGTGCCATGGAGGGGTTCAATCAGCCCCAGCATTTT
TRBD1	TRBJ2-1	TRBV9	NA	14	CSSNAGGDWDEQFF	TGTTCCAGTAATGCAGGGGGCGATTGGGATGAGCAGTTCTTC
NA	TRBJ1-1	TRBV2	NA	16	CASKREGGGLTSEAFF	TGTGCCAGCAAACGGGAAGGGGGGGGATTAACCTCTGAAGCTTTCTTT
NA	TRBJ1-1	TRBV7-8	NA	15	CASSLDGGKNTEAFF	TGTGCCAGCAGCTTAGACGGGGGGAAGAACACTGAAGCTTTCTTT
NA	TRBJ1-1	TRBV18	NA	15	CASSPTIGEVTEAFF	TGTGCCAGCTCACCCACGATAGGGGAGGTCACTGAAGCTTTCTTT
NA	TRBJ1-2	TRBV6-1	NA	14	CASSEAVANYGYTF	TGTGCCAGCAGTGAAGCCGTAGCTAACTATGGCTACACCTTC
NA	TRBJ2-2	TRBV19	NA	14	CASSILASTGELFF	TGTGCCAGTAGTATCCTAGCGTCGACCGGGGAGCTGTTTTTT
NA	TRBJ2-5	TRBV7-9	NA	13	CASSYGLRETQYF	TGTGCCAGCAGCTATGGCCTAAGGGAGACCCAGTACTTC
TRBD2	TRBJ2-2	TRBV7-3	NA	18	CASSRNPRTSVHTGELFF	TGTGCCAGCAGCCGGAATCCCCGGACTAGTGTGCACACCGGGGAGCTGTTTTTT
TRBD1	TRBJ2-5	TRBV6-5	NA	15	CASSAPGQGGETQYF	TGTGCCAGCAGTGCCCCGGGACAGGGGGGAGAGACCCAGTACTTC
NA	TRBJ2-7	TRBV19	NA	15	CASSIGTQGHYEQYF	TGTGCCAGTAGTATCGGAACGCAAGGCCACTACGAGCAGTACTTC
NA	TRBJ2-7	TRBV11-2	NA	11	CASSSTYEQYF	TGTGCCAGCAGCTCCACCTACGAGCAGTACTTC
NA	TRBJ1-5	TRBV7-3	NA	17	CASSLSSQGGGNQPQHF	TGTGCCAGCAGCTTAAGTTCTCAAGGAGGGGGCAATCAGCCCCAGCATTTT
NA	TRBJ2-1	TRBV4-1	NA	15	CASSQALSSYNEQFF	TGCGCCAGCAGCCAGGCGCTAAGCTCCTACAATGAGCAGTTCTTC
NA	TRBJ2-6	TRBV27	NA	16	CASGKGQATGANVLTF	TGTGCCAGCGGAAAAGGACAAGCTACTGGGGCCAACGTCCTGACTTTC
NA	TRBJ1-5	TRBV25-1	NA	17	CASIRPARAPDNQPQHF	TGTGCCAGCATCCGCCCCGCCCGGGCCCCCGACAATCAGCCCCAGCATTTT
NA	TRBJ1-5	TRBV18	few	14	CASSPGRDGQPQHF	TGTGCCAGCTCACCGGGACGGGATGGTCAGCCCCAGCATTTT
TRBD1	TRBJ2-6	TRBV7-9	NA	18	CASRKGTGGPSGANVLTF	TGTGCCAGCAGAAAAGGGACAGGGGGACCCTCTGGGGCCAACGTCCTGACTTTC
TRBD1	TRBJ2-4	TRBV6-5	once	12	CATSTGGNIQYF	TGTGCCACGTCGACAGGGGGGAACATTCAGTACTTC
TRBD2	TRBJ2-5	TRBV7-9	NA	17	CASSLRGLAGGQETQYF	TGTGCCAGCAGCTTACGAGGACTAGCGGGGGGCCAAGAGACCCAGTACTTC
TRBD2	TRBJ2-2	TRBV7-3	NA	16	CASSLIGLAGAGELFF	TGTGCCAGCAGCTTAATCGGACTAGCGGGAGCCGGGGAGCTGTTTTTT
NA	TRBJ2-7	TRBV6-5	NA	16	CASSYGLTHYLYEQYF	TGTGCCAGCAGTTACGGACTGACCCATTATCTTTACGAGCAGTACTTC